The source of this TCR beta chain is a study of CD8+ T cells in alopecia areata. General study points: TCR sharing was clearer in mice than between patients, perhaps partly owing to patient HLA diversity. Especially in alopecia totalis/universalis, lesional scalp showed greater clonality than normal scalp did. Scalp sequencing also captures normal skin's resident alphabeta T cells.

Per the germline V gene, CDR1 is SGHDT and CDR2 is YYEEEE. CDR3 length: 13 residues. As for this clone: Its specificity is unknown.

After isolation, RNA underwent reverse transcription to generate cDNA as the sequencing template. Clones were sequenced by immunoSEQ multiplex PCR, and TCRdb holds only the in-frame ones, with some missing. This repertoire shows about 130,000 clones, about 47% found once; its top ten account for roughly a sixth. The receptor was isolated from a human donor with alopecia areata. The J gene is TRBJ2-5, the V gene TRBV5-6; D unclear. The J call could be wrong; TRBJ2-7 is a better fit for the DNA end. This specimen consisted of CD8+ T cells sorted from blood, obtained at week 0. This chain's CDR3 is CASSHPNSYEQYF. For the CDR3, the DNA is TGTGCCAGCAGCCACCCGAACTCCTACGAGCAGTACTTC.